Following are 12 T cell receptor beta chains from one sample sequenced in a study of T cells in Graves' hyperthyroidism and ophthalmopathy. Researchers amplified the TCR beta CDR3 regions from RNA transcripts. Using the HTBI primer set, a first-round RT-PCR was run on the TCR CDR3. MiXCR, applied by TCRdb to the multiplex PCR reads, yields one record per CDR3 protein. The sample lists about 620,000 distinct CDR3 sequences, roughly 17% occurring once. The source material was blood. These receptors all come from a woman in her 30s with Graves' hyperthyroidism.

This clonotype was counted ten times or more. J is TRBJ2-5 and V is TRBV20-1; 7 bases align to TRBD1. The V gene's germline CDR1 is DFQATT and CDR2 SNEGSKA (reference sequence). Trimming took 3 bases from V and 2 from J; bases not matched to a gene: 9. The CDR3 totals 15 residues. The CDR3 DNA sequence: TGCAGTGCTAGTCCCTCCGGGGACAGACAAGAGACCCAGTACTTC. It yields the protein CSASPSGDRQETQYF.

This clonotype was observed at least ten times. The chain has TRBV13 and TRBJ2-7, with D possibly being TRBD1 (5 bases). V lost 3 bases to trimming and J lost 0 bases, with 9 bases between them. The CDR3 is 14 amino acids. CDR1 is PRHDT and CDR2 is FYEKMQ in the germline V gene (reference sequence). Written as DNA, the CDR3 is TGTGCCAGCAGCTTGGGGCGGCGCTCCTACGAGCAGTACTTC. Encoded protein: CASSLGRRSYEQYF.

This clonotype was counted between two and nine times. The chain links TRBV6-1 to TRBJ2-7; 7 nucleotides align to TRBD2. CDR3 length: 14 residues. Germline V lookup: CDR1 MNHNS, CDR2 SASEGT. V trimming: 5 bases; J trimming: 3 bases; junction bases outside the gene matches: 7. Here the CDR3 reads CASSRGDLGYEQYF. The CDR3 DNA follows: TGTGCCAGCAGTCGGGGGGATCTGGGCTACGAGCAGTACTTC.

The chain couples TRBV7-3 to TRBJ2-3; D unclear. Trimming took 5 bases from V and 6 from J, leaving 12 bases between them. The length of the CDR3 is 13 residues. Germline CDR1 reads SGHTA; CDR2 reads FQGTGA. CDR3 in amino acids: CASSPSSGDTQYF. CDR3 in DNA: TGTGCCAGCAGCCCATCGAGTGGGGATACGCAGTATTTT.

This clonotype was seen more than once but under ten times. An end of the junction differs from the germline gene, which may be a read error. The CDR3 nucleotides read TGTGCCAGCACCGTAGGGTCCCGACATGGAGATACGCAGTATTTT. Protein product: CASTVGSRHGDTQYF. This chain links TRBV9 with TRBJ2-3; no reliable D call. There are 15 residues in the CDR3. The germline CDR1 and CDR2 sequences are SGDLS and YYNGEE.

This clonotype was observed many times. The genes are TRBV2 and TRBJ2-3, with 10 bases identical to TRBD1. V was pared by 8 bases and J by 4 bases, with 9 bases of the junction left unmatched. This CDR3 is built from 15 residues. Germline lookup yields CDR1 SNHLY and CDR2 FYNNEI. The chain's CDR3 is CASGRQGAISDTQYF. The CDR3 region has the DNA TGTGCCAGCGGAAGACAGGGGGCGATCTCAGATACGCAGTATTTT.

The chain couples TRBV9 to TRBJ2-7; 7 nucleotides match TRBD2. The germline gives CDR1 SGDLS, CDR2 YYNGEE. This CDR3 contains 14 residues. With V trimmed by 0 bases and J by 7 bases, 7 bases remained unmatched. The CDR3 region is CASSVASGIGEQYF. CDR3 DNA: TGTGCCAGCAGCGTAGCCAGCGGGATTGGGGAGCAGTACTTC.

The CDR3 region has the DNA TGTGCCAGCAGTTTAGGACAAACGAAAGCTTTCTTT. Protein: CASSLGQTKAFF. The chain recombines TRBV12-3 or TRBV12-4 with TRBJ1-1, with D unresolved. The CDR3 is 12 amino acids. V was cut by 1 base and J by 9 bases, with 9 bases left in between.

This chain joins TRBV20-1 and TRBJ2-7; 10 bases are shared with TRBD2. There are 15 residues in the CDR3. Germline V gives CDR1 DFQATT, CDR2 SNEGSKA (reference sequence). With 3 bases clipped from V and 7 bases from J, the junction kept 12 bases outside the gene matches. In DNA form, the CDR3 reads TGCAGTGCTAGTCCGGCTAGCGGGGGAGGAAGGGAGCAGTACTTC. Translating it yields CSASPASGGGREQYF.

Many counts were recorded for this clonotype. This sequence joins TRBV6-1 and TRBJ2-3, with 11 positions matching TRBD2. The V and J ends lost 8 bases and 5 bases, in that order; junction bases with no gene match: 9. CDR1 and CDR2 (germline): MNHNS, SASEGT. The CDR3 covers 15 residues. In DNA form, the CDR3 reads TGTGCCAGCTCTTCCCTAGCGGGAGGTATAGATACGCAGTATTTT. Its protein is CASSSLAGGIDTQYF.

This clonotype showed up just a few times. V usage is TRBV7-2 and J usage is TRBJ2-3; no clear D. V shed 0 bases and J shed 9 bases, with 22 bases lying between them. CDR1 is SGHTA, CDR2 FQGNSA, per germline. The CDR3 is 17 amino acids. The CDR3 nucleotides are TGTGCCAGCAGCTTAGCGCGAGGCGGTTCTTTCTTGCGAACGCAGTATTTT. It encodes CASSLARGGSFLRTQYF. The full variable domain, its missing parts supplied by reference TRBV7-2 and TRBJ2-3, is GAGVSQSPSNKVTEKGKDVELRCDPISGHTALYWYRQSLGQGLEFLIYFQGNSAPDKSGLPSDRFSAERTGGSVSTLTIQRTQQEDSAVYLCASSLARGGSFLRTQYFGPGTRLTVL.

This clonotype was recorded at least ten times. The chain carries TRBV18 and TRBJ1-1; TRBD1 is a possible D gene (6 bases). Trimming took 3 bases from V and 8 from J, leaving 10 bases between them. The V gene's germline CDR1 is KGHSH and CDR2 LQKENI. The CDR3 is made up of 12 amino acids. Written as DNA, the CDR3 is TGTGCCAGCTCACCGGGGGCTTGGGAAGCTTTCTTT. Amino acid sequence: CASSPGAWEAFF.